This T cell receptor beta chain originates from a study of breast tumors, draining lymph nodes, adjacent tissues. Notes on the study in general: Data fit most tumor T cells coming from lymph node, expanding in tumor. Tumor T cell lymph node origin was a supported hypothesis, not proven. Luminal-like breast cancer showed significantly higher tumor–nontumor repertoire similarity than basal-like.

Concerning this clonotype: Its specificity is unknown.

Trimming cost V 5 bases and J 4 bases; bases outside gene matches: 8. CDR1 and CDR2 from the germline V gene are MNHEY and SMNVEV (reference sequence). This CDR3 region has 14 residues. Using its own MiXCR run on the multiplex PCR reads, TCRdb lists one record per CDR3 protein. The table includes 200,000 or so distinct CDR3 sequences, approximately 33% detected once. The lymph nodes were axillary draining lymph nodes from breast cancer patients. This receptor was taken from a female donor with breast cancer. Some clones in this sample may be carry-over from other donors' samples. The specimen was axillary lymph node tissue. This sequence joins TRBV27 and TRBJ2-7; 7 nucleotides match TRBD2. The DNA of the CDR3 is TGTGCCAGCAGTCGCCAGCGGGGACCTTACGAGCAGTACTTC. This codes for CASSRQRGPYEQYF.